This TCR beta chain was documented in a study of blood T cells in healthy people across ages. General study findings and limits: Both naive CD4+ cell counts and diversity were greater in long-lived donors than in aged donors. Expanded clonotype shifts may have been confounded, as the donors had an unknown CMV status.

Comments on this clonotype: What it binds is unknown.

The CDR3 is 15 amino acids. Germline assignment: CDR1 SGHDT and CDR2 YYEEEE. V lost 4 bases and J lost 3, with 16 bases in between. A second about 6 to 11 cycle PCR used barcoded and J-beta primers. Via MiXCR, TCRdb re-called the 5' RACE reads, giving one row per CDR3 protein. The sample yields fewer than 2,000,000 distinct CDR3 sequences, approximately 40% seen once. The sequencing input was blood. The chain recombines TRBV5-6 with TRBJ1-2; the D gene is possibly TRBD1 (5 bases). The clonotype originates from a human donor in good health. As DNA, the CDR3 is TGTGCCAGCAGCCCGGGACCTCTGGAGGACTATGGCTACACCTTC. It codes for CASSPGPLEDYGYTF.